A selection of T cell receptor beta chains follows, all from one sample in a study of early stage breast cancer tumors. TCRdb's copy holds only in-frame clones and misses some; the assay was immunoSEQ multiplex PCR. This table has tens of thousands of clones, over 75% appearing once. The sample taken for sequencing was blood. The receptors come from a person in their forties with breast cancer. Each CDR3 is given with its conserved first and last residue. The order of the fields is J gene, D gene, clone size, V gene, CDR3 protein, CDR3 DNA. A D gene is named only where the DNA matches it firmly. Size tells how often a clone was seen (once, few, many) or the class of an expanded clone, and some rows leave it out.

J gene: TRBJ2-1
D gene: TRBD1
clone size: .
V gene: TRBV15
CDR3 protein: CATSRVVGQGGYNEQFF
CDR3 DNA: TGTGCCACCAGCAGAGTGGTGGGACAGGGCGGTTACAATGAGCAGTTCTTC

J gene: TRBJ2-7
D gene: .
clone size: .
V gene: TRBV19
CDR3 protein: CASSQRPPDGGEQYF
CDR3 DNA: TGTGCCAGTAGCCAACGGCCGCCTGATGGAGGGGAGCAGTACTTC

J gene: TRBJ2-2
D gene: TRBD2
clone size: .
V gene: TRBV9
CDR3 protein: CASGGPWDGGRVGNTGELFF
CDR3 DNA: TGTGCCAGCGGCGGCCCCTGGGATGGCGGGAGAGTTGGGAACACCGGGGAGCTGTTTTTT

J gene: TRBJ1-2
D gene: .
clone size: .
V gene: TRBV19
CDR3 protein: CASSPTLGGYTF
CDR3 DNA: TGTGCCAGTAGTCCCACACTCGGAGGCTACACCTTC

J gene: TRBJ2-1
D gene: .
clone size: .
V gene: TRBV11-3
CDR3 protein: CASSLVGGVGDEQFF
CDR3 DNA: TGTGCCAGCAGCTTAGTAGGGGGAGTCGGGGATGAGCAGTTCTTC

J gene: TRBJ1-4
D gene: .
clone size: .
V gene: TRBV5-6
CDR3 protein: CASSPWSASGNEKLFF
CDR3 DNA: TGTGCCAGCAGCCCATGGTCGGCGTCGGGGAATGAAAAACTGTTTTTT

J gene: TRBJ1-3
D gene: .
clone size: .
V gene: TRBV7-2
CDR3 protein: CASSQGSGARTGNTIYF
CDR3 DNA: TGTGCCAGCAGCCAAGGGTCAGGAGCAAGGACTGGAAACACCATATATTTT

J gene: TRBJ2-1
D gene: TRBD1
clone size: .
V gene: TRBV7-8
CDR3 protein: CASSLEGQDNEQFF
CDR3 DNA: TGTGCCAGCAGCTTAGAGGGACAGGACAATGAGCAGTTCTTC

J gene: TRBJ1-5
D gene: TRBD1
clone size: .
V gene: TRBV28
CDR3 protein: CASSLFSGQGHAQPQHF
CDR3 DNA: TGTGCCAGCAGTTTATTTTCGGGACAGGGACATGCCCAGCCCCAGCATTTT

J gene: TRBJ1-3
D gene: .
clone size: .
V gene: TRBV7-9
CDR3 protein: CASSHRDTGNTIYF
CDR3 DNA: TGTGCCAGCAGCCACCGGGACACTGGAAACACCATATATTTT

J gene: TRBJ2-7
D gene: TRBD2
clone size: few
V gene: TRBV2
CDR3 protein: CASNGGGFSYEQYF
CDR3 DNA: TGTGCCAGCAACGGCGGGGGGTTCTCCTACGAGCAGTACTTC

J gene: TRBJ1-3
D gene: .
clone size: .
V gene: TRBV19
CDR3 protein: CASSIARQAGNTIYF
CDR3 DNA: TGTGCCAGTAGTATCGCAAGGCAGGCTGGAAACACCATATATTTT

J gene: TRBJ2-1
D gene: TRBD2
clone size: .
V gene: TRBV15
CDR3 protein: CATSSPLLGLAENEQFF
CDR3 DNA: TGTGCCACCAGCAGCCCGCTCCTGGGACTAGCGGAAAATGAGCAGTTCTTC

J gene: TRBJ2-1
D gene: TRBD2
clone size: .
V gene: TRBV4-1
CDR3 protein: CASSLVAGVVSYNEQFF
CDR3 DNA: TGCGCCAGCAGCCTCGTGGCGGGAGTGGTATCCTACAATGAGCAGTTCTTC

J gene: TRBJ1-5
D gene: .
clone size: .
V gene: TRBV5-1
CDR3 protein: CASSFTKSYQPQHF
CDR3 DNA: TGCGCCAGCAGCTTTACGAAGAGTTATCAGCCCCAGCATTTT

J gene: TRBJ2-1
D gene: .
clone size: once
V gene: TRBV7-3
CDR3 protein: CASSFPTSGAEQFF
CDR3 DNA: TGTGCCAGCAGCTTCCCGACTAGTGGGGCTGAGCAGTTCTTC

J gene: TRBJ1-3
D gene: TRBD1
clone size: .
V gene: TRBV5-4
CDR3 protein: CASSLISRQGGNTIYF
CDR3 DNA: TGTGCCAGCAGCTTGATCTCTCGACAGGGGGGAAACACCATATATTTT

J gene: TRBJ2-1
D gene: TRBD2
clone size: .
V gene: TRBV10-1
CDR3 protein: CASSPRAGVPEQFF
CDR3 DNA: TGCGCCAGCAGTCCCCGAGCGGGAGTTCCTGAGCAGTTCTTC

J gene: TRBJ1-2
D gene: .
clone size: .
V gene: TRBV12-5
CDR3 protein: CASGLGGGDGYTF
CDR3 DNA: TGTGCTAGTGGTTTGGGTGGGGGCGATGGCTACACCTTC

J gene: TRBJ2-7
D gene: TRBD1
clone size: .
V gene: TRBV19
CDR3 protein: CASSTTGVFTYEQYF
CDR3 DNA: TGTGCCAGTAGCACCACAGGGGTATTCACCTACGAGCAGTACTTC

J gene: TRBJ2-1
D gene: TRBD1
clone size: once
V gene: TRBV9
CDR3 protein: CASSVRDRPYNEQFF
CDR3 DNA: TGTGCCAGCAGCGTACGGGACAGACCGTACAATGAGCAGTTCTTC

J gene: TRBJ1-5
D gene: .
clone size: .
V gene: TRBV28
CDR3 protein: CASYEPRRGNQPQHF
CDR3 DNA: TGTGCCAGCTATGAACCGAGGAGAGGCAATCAGCCCCAGCATTTT

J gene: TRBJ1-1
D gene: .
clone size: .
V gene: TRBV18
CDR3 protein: CASSPRAGEVAEAFF
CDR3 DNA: TGTGCCAGCTCACCACGTGCCGGGGAGGTAGCTGAAGCTTTCTTT

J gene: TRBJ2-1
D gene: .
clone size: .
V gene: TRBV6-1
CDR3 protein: CASSEAGEAFYEQFF
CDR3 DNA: TGTGCCAGCAGTGAAGCCGGGGAAGCATTTTATGAGCAGTTCTTC

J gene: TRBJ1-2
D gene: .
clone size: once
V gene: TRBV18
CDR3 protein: CASSPSNYGYTF
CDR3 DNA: TGTGCCAGCTCACCCTCAAATTACGGCTACACCTTC

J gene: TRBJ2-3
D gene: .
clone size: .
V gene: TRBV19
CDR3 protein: CASSISADTQYF
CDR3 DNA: TGTGCCAGTAGTATAAGTGCAGATACGCAGTATTTT

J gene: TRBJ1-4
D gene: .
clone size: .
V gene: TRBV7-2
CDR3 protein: CASSSDVGNEKLFF
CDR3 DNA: TGTGCCAGCAGCTCGGACGTTGGTAATGAAAAACTGTTTTTT

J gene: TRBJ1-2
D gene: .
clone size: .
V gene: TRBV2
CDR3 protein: CASSERAGYGYTF
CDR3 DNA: TGTGCCAGCAGTGAACGGGCAGGGTATGGCTACACCTTC

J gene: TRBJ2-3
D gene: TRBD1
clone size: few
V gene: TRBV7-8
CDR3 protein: CASSSRQGITDTQYF
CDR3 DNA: TGTGCCAGCAGCTCCAGACAGGGGATCACAGATACGCAGTATTTT

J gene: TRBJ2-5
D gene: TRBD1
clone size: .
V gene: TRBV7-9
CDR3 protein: CASSYFSGTGGSEETQYF
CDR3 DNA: TGTGCCAGCAGCTACTTTTCCGGGACAGGGGGCTCAGAAGAGACCCAGTACTTC

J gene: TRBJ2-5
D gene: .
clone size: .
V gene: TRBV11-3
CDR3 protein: CASSLGRGAGAGEETQYF
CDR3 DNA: TGTGCCAGCAGCTTAGGCCGTGGGGCGGGAGCAGGGGAAGAGACCCAGTACTTC

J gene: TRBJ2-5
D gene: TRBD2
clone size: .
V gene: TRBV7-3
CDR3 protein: CASSLGTSGRARGETQYF
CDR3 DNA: TGTGCCAGCAGCTTAGGGACTAGCGGGAGGGCCCGTGGTGAGACCCAGTACTTC

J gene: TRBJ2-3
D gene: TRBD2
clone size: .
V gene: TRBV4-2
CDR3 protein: CASSQGVAGGGDTQYF
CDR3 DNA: TGTGCCAGCAGCCAAGGGGTAGCGGGAGGAGGAGATACGCAGTATTTT

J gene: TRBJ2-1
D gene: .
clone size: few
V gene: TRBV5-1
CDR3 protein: CASSSERSYNEQFF
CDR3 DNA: TGCGCCAGCAGTTCCGAGAGGTCCTACAATGAGCAGTTCTTC

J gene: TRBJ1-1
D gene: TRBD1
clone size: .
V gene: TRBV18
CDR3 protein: CASSTGQGVGTEAFF
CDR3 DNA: TGTGCCAGCTCGACGGGACAGGGGGTTGGCACTGAAGCTTTCTTT

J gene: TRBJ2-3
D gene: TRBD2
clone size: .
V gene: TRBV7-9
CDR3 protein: CASSPRTSGRPAPDTQYF
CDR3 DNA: TGTGCCAGCAGCCCTCGGACTAGCGGGAGGCCCGCCCCGGATACGCAGTATTTT

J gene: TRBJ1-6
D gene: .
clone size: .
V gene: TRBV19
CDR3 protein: CASSTKHYAQGSPLHF
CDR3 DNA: TGTGCCAGTAGTACGAAACACTATGCACAAGGCTCACCCCTCCACTTT

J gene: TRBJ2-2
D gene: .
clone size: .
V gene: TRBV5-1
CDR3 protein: CASSLGQNTGELFF
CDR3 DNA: TGCGCCAGCAGCTTGGGACAGAACACCGGGGAGCTGTTTTTT

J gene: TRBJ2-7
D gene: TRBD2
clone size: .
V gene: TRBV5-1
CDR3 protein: CASSLDSGTSFEQYF
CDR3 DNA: TGCGCCAGCAGCTTGGATTCTGGGACTAGCTTCGAGCAGTACTTC

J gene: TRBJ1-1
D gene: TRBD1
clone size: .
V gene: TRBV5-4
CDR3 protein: CASSLNTGGTEAFF
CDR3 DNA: TGTGCCAGCAGCCTCAATACAGGGGGCACTGAAGCTTTCTTT

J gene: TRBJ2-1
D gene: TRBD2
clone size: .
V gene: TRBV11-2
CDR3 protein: CASSSLTRTSGYNEQFF
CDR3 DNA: TGTGCCAGCAGCTCCCTGACCCGGACTAGCGGATACAATGAGCAGTTCTTC

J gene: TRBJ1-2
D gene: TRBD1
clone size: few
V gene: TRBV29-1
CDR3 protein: CSVRRGAGGYTF
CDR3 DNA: TGCAGCGTTCGCAGGGGGGCAGGTGGCTACACCTTC

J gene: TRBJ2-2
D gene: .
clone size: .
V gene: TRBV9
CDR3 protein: CASSVEPGGDTGELFF
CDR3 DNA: TGTGCCAGCAGCGTAGAGCCGGGGGGCGACACCGGGGAGCTGTTTTTT

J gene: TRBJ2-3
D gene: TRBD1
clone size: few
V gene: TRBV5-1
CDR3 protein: CASSWGQGGTDTQYF
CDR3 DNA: TGCGCCAGCAGCTGGGGACAGGGGGGGACAGATACGCAGTATTTT

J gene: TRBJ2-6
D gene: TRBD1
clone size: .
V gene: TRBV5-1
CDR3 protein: CASKPGQGGVSGANVLTF
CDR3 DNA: TGCGCCAGCAAACCCGGACAGGGAGGCGTTTCTGGGGCCAACGTCCTGACTTTC

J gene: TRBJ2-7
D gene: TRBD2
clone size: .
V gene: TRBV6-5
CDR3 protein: CASSYGLVGEQYF
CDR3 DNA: TGTGCCAGCAGTTACGGACTAGTGGGGGAGCAGTACTTC

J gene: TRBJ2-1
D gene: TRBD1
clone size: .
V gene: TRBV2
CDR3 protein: CASKPGTASNEQFF
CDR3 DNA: TGTGCCAGCAAACCGGGGACAGCCAGCAATGAGCAGTTCTTC

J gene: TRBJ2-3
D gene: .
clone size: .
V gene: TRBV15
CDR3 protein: CATQPGSSTDTQYF
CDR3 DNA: TGTGCCACCCAGCCTGGTTCTAGCACAGATACGCAGTATTTT

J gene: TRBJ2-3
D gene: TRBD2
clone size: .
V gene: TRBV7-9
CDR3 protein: CASSRSAGGSTDTQYF
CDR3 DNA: TGTGCCAGCAGCCGCTCAGCGGGAGGGAGCACAGATACGCAGTATTTT

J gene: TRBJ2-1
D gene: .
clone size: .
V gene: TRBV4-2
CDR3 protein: CASSQVPSGDISEQFF
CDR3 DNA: TGTGCCAGCAGCCAAGTCCCCAGCGGAGACATTAGTGAGCAGTTCTTC

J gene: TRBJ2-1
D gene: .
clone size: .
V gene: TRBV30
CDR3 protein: CAWKGLQGSEQFF
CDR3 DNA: TGTGCCTGGAAGGGCCTTCAGGGCAGTGAGCAGTTCTTC

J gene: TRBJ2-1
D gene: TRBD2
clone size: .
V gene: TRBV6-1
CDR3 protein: CASCLLARNEQFF
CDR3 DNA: TGTGCCAGCTGTTTACTAGCGAGGAATGAGCAGTTCTTC

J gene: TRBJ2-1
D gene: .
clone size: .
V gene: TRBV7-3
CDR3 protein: CASSQTPSSYNEQFF
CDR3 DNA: TGTGCCAGCAGCCAGACCCCGAGCTCCTACAATGAGCAGTTCTTC

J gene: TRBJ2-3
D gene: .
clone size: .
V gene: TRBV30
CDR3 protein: CAWSGSTDTQYF
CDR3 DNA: TGTGCCTGGAGCGGGAGCACAGATACGCAGTATTTT